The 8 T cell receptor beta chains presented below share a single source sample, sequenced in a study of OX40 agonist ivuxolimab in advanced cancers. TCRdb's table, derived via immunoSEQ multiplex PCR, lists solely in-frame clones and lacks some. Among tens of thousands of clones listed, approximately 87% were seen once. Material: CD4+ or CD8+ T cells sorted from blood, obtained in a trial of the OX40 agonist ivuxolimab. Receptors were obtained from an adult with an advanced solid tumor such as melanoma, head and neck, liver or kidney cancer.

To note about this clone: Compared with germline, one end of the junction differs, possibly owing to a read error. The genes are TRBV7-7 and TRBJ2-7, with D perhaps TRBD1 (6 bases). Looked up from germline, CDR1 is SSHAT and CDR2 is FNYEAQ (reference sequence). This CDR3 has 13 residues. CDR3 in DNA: TGTGCTAGCAGCTTATCCCCAAATCGACAGGCCGTGTTC. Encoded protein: CASSLSPNRQAVF.

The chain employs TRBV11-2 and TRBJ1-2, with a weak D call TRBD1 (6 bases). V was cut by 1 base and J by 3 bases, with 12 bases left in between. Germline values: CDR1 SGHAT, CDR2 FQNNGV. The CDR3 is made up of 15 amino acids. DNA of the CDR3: TGTGCCAGCAGCTTAGCCACGGACAGCTACTATGGCTACACCTTC. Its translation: CASSLATDSYYGYTF.

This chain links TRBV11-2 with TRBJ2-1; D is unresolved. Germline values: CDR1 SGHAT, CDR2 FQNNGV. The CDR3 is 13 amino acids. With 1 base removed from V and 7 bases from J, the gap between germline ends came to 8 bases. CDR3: CASSLVVGNEQFF. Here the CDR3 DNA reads TGTGCCAGCAGCTTAGTTGTAGGGAATGAGCAGTTCTTC.

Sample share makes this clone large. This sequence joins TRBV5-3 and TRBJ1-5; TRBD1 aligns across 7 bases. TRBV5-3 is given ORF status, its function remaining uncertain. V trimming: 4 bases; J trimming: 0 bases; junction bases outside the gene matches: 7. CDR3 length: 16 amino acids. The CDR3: CARSQGTENSNQPQHF. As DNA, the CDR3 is TGTGCCAGAAGCCAGGGGACAGAAAATAGCAATCAGCCCCAGCATTTT.

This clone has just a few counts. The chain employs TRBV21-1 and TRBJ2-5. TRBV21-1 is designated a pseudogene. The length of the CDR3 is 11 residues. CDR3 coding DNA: TGTGCCAGCAGCTCTCACCCTCCCCAGTACTTC. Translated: CASSSHPPQYF.

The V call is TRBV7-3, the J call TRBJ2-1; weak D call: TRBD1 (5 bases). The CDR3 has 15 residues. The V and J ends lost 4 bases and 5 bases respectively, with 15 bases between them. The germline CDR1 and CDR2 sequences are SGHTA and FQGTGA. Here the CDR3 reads CASSSDDSGNNEQFF. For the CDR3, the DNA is TGTGCCAGCAGCTCGGACGACAGTGGGAACAATGAGCAGTTCTTC.

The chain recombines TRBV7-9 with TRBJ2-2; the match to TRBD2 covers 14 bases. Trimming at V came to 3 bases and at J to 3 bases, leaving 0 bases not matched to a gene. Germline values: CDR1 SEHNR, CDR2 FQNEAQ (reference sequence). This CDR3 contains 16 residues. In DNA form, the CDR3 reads TGTGCCAGCAGCTTGGGACTAGCGGGAGACACCGGGGAGCTGTTTTTT. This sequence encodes CASSLGLAGDTGELFF.

The DNA of the CDR3 is TGTGCCAGCAGTGAAGCGATCTGGGGGTACGGCGAAAACATTCAGTACTTC. Protein product: CASSEAIWGYGENIQYF. V and J are TRBV6-1 and TRBJ2-4; the D call may be TRBD1 or TRBD2 (5 bases each). Looked up from germline, CDR1 is MNHNS and CDR2 is SASEGT. Trimming removed 0 bases at V and 5 bases at J, with 17 bases between. The CDR3 has 17 amino acids.